This T cell receptor beta chain is from a study of identical twins. Each CDR3 protein is one row after TCRdb ran MiXCR on the 5' RACE reads. Here the sample spans 500,000 to 550,000 distinct CDR3 sequences, 20% to 25% being singletons. CDR1 is SGHKS and CDR2 is YYEKEE in the germline V gene (reference sequence). This CDR3 is built from 16 residues. The germline V and J ends were trimmed by 2 bases and 1 base, with 14 bases remaining between them. This sample also appeared in a second study, on yellow fever vaccine responses in identical twins. As that report states: Twins' vaccine T cell response reportedly seemed partly convergent, partly personalized.

Sequenced: CD4+ T cells sorted from blood. The chain joins TRBV5-5 to TRBJ2-3; D not resolved. The sequence came from a young woman in good health. DNA for the CDR3: TGTGCCAGCAGCTTTTCGTCAGGTTTAGGCACAGATACGCAGTATTTT. Protein sequence: CASSFSSGLGTDTQYF.